The entry below describes one T cell receptor (beta chain). A second roughly 6 to 11 cycle PCR used barcoded and J-beta primers. TCRdb fed the 5' RACE reads into MiXCR, producing one record per CDR3 protein. The table includes around 800,000 distinct CDR3 sequences, more than 40% detected once. Extraction yielded at least 5 micrograms of total RNA per sample. The source of the sample is a study of blood T cells in healthy people across ages. Study context: About one barcoded beta molecule per two T cells was captured by template switching.

From germline, CDR1 is MDHEN and CDR2 SYDVKM. The CDR3 has 16 residues. The ends lost 6 bases at V and 4 bases at J; junction bases unmatched: 10. The sequenced sample consisted of blood. The V gene is TRBV28, the J gene TRBJ1-1; 11 nucleotides line up with TRBD1. The TCR comes from a man in his 60s in good health. This CDR3 is CASRHRPGQGGTEAFF. DNA for the CDR3: TGTGCCAGCAGACACCGACCGGGACAGGGGGGCACTGAAGCTTTCTTT.